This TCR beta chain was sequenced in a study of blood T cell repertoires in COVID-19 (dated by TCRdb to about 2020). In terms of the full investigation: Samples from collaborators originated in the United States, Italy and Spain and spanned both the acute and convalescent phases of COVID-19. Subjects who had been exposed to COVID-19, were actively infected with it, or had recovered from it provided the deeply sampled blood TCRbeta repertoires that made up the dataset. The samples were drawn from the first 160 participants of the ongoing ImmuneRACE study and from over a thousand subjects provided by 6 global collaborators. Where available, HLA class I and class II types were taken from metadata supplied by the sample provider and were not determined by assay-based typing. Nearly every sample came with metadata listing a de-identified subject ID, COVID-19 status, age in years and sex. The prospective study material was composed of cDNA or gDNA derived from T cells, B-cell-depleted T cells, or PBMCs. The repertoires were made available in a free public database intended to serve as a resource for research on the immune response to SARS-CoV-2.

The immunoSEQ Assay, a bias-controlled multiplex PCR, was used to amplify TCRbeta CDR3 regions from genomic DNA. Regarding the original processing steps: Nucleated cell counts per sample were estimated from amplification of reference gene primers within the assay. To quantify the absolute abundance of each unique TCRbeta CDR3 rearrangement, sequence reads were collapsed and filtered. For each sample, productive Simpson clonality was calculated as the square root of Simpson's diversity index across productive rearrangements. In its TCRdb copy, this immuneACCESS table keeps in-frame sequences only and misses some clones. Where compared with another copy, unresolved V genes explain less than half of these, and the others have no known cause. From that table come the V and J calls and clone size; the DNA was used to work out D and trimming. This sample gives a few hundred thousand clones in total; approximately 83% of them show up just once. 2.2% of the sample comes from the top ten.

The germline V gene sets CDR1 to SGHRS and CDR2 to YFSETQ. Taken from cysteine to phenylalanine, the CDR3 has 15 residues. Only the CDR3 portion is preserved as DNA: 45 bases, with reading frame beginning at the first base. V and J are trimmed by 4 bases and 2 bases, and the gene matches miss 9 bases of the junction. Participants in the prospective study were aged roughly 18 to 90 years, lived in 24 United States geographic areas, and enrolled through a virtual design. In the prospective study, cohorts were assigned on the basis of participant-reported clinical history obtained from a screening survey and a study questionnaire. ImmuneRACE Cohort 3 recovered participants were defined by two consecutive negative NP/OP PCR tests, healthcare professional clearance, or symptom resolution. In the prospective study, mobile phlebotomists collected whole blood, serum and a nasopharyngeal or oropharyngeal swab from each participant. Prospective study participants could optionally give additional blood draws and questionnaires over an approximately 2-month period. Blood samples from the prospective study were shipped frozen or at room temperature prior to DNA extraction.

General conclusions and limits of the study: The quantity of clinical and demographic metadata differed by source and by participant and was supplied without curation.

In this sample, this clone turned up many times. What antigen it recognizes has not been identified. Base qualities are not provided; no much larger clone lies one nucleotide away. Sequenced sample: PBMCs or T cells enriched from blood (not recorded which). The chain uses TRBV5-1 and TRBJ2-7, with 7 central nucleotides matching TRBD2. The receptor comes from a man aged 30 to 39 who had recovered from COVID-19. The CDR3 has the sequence CASSPDGAGPYEQYF. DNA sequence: TGCGCCAGCAGCCCGGATGGAGCGGGGCCCTACGAGCAGTACTTC.